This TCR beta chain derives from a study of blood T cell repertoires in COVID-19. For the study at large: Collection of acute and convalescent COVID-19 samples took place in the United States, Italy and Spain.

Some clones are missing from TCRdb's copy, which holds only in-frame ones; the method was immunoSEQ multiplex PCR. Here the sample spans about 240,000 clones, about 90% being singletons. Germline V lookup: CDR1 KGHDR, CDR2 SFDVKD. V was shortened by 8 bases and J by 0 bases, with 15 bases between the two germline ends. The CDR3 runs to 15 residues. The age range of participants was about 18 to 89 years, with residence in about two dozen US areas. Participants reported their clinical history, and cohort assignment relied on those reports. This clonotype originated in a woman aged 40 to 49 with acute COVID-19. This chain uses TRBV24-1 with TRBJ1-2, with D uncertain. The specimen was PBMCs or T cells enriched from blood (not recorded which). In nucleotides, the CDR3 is TGTGCCACCATTACCCCCCTAGCACCTAACTATGGCTACACCTTC. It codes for CATITPLAPNYGYTF.